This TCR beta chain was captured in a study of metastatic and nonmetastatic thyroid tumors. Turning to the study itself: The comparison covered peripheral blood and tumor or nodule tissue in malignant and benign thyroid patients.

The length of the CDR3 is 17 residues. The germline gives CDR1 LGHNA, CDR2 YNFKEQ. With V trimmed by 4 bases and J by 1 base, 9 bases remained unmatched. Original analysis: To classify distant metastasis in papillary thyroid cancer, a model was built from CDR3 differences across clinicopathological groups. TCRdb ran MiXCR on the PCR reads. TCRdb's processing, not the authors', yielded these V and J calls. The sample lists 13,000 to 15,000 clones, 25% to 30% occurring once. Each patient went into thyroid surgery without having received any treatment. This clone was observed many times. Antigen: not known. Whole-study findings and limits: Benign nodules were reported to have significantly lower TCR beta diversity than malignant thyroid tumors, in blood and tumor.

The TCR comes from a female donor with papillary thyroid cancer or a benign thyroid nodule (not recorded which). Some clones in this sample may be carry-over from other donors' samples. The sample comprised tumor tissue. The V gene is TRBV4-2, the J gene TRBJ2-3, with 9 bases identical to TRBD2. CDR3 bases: TGTGCCAGCAGCCCCGGGACTAGCCGAACCCGCACAGATACGCAGTATTTT. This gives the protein CASSPGTSRTRTDTQYF.